The 2 T cell receptor beta chains below come from one sample, sequenced in a study of identifying expanded T cells in peripheral blood. Produced via immunoSEQ multiplex PCR; TCRdb's table is partial and in-frame only. Here the sample spans about 78,000 clones, more than 75% being singletons. Material for sequencing was blood. These receptors all come from a person between 18 and 75 years old in good health.

This chain joins TRBV27 and TRBJ2-1, with D unresolved. This CDR3 spans 15 amino acids. Germline V gives CDR1 MNHEY, CDR2 SMNVEV (reference sequence). Trimming left V 5 bases short and J 12 bases short, with 23 bases between. CDR3 loop: CASSGYMSSMWVQFF. As DNA, the CDR3 is TGTGCCAGCAGTGGTTACATGTCATCTATGTGGGTGCAGTTCTTC.

The rearrangement joins TRBV7-6 to TRBJ1-1, with 7 bases identical to TRBD1. The CDR3 is 16 residues long. Germline V gene data show CDR1 as SGHVS and CDR2 as FNYEAQ. V lost 2 bases and J lost 5; bases outside the gene matches: 11. The CDR3 loop reads CASSLRAGGVGTEAFF. CDR3 sequence (DNA): TGTGCCAGCAGCTTACGAGCAGGGGGTGTGGGAACTGAAGCTTTCTTT.